Presented here are 26 T cell receptor beta chains from one specimen sequenced in a study of blood T cell repertoires in COVID-19. Produced via immunoSEQ multiplex PCR; TCRdb's table is partial and in-frame only. The sample contains 200,000 to 250,000 clones, more than 80% of which appear only once. The sample was peripheral blood. All receptors derive from a woman of 80 years or more with COVID-19, enrolled during active disease.

This sequence joins TRBV3-1 (or the pseudogene TRBV3-2) and TRBJ1-4; 11 bases match TRBD1. V gave up 3 bases and J gave up 12 bases; unmatched junction bases: 6. The CDR3 has 14 amino acids. The V gene's germline CDR1 is LGHDT and CDR2 YNNKEL (reference sequence). The DNA for the CDR3 is TGTGCCAGCAGCCAGGGGACAGGGGGAGGCGAACTGTTTTTT. This sequence encodes CASSQGTGGGELFF.

The chain uses TRBV18 and TRBJ1-1; D unclear. CDR3 length: 15 amino acids. The V gene's germline CDR1 is KGHSH and CDR2 LQKENI. V was clipped by 3 bases and J by 1 base, with 12 bases between them. CDR3 DNA sequence: TGTGCCAGCTCACCCTCGGAGGTTCGGAACACTGAAGCTTTCTTT. Protein: CASSPSEVRNTEAFF. Based on the CDR3 plus reference TRBV18 and TRBJ1-1, the full variable domain is NAGVMQNPRHLVRRRGQEARLRCSPMKGHSHVYWYRQLPEEGLKFMVYLQKENIIDESGMPKERFSAEFPKEGPSILRIQQVVRGDSAAYFCASSPSEVRNTEAFFGQGTRLTVV.

The genes are TRBV11-2 and TRBJ1-1; the match to TRBD1 covers 7 bases. The CDR3 length is 16 residues. V lost 2 bases to trimming and J lost 5 bases; unmatched junction nucleotides: 11. Germline V CDR1 and CDR2: SGHAT, FQNNGV. CDR3 DNA: TGTGCCAGCAGCTTAAAGGGGCAGGGGGAGAGGACTGAAGCTTTCTTT. Protein: CASSLKGQGERTEAFF.

This chain uses TRBV28 with TRBJ2-1; maybe TRBD1 (5 bases). Germline-derived CDR1 and CDR2 are MDHEN and SYDVKM. This CDR3 comprises 16 residues. The V gene lost 6 bases and the J gene lost 5 bases, with 20 bases spanning the gap. The CDR3 loop is CASRLRTLKTDNEQFF. The CDR3 DNA is TGTGCCAGCAGGCTCCGGACATTAAAGACGGACAATGAGCAGTTCTTC.

This rearrangement joins TRBV18 to TRBJ2-3; D possibly corresponds to TRBD2 (5 bases). Looked up from germline, CDR1 is KGHSH and CDR2 is LQKENI. V dropped 5 bases and J dropped 4 bases, with 13 bases sitting between them. This CDR3 region has 14 residues. The CDR3 is CASSGRGTPDTQYF. CDR3 in DNA: TGTGCCAGCTCAGGGAGAGGAACCCCAGATACGCAGTATTTT.

The rearrangement links TRBV27 to TRBJ1-1; 8 positions match TRBD1. The CDR3 runs to 16 residues. Losses at the gene ends were 1 base for V and 10 bases for J; bases not matched to a gene: 14. Germline V gives CDR1 MNHEY, CDR2 SMNVEV (reference sequence). Here the CDR3 DNA reads TGTGCCAGCAGTTTATACGCCGTTCCAGGGGGCTCTGGAGCTTTCTTT. This gives the protein CASSLYAVPGGSGAFF.

V gene TRBV5-1 combines with J gene TRBJ1-1; 7 nucleotides align to TRBD1. The junction had 6 bases not matched to a gene; V was cut back by 4 bases and J by 3 bases. The germline gives CDR1 SGHRS, CDR2 YFSETQ. There are 14 residues in the CDR3. CDR3 amino acids: CASSTGVSDTEAFF. The DNA for the CDR3 is TGCGCCAGCAGCACAGGGGTTTCGGACACTGAAGCTTTCTTT. Together with reference TRBV5-1 and TRBJ1-1, the CDR3 gives the full variable domain: KAGVTQTPRYLIKTRGQQVTLSCSPISGHRSVSWYQQTPGQGLQFLFEYFSETQRNKGNFPGRFSGRQFSNSRSEMNVSTLELGDSALYLCASSTGVSDTEAFFGQGTRLTVV.

This chain links TRBV3-1 (or the pseudogene TRBV3-2) with TRBJ2-2; tentative D call: TRBD2 (6 bases). This CDR3 is 13 amino acids long. Looked up from germline, CDR1 is LGHDT and CDR2 is YNNKEL (reference sequence). Trimming cost V 4 bases and J 6 bases, with 9 bases left between them. The CDR3 nucleotides are TGTGCCAGCAGCCTGCGGGGAGCCGGGGAGCTGTTTTTT. It translates to CASSLRGAGELFF.

The count of this clone is one. The gene calls are TRBV4-2 and TRBJ1-2; D remains ambiguous. This CDR3 has 14 residues. Germline V gives CDR1 LGHNA, CDR2 YNFKEQ. V lost 0 bases and J 3 bases, leaving 8 bases between the germline ends. The CDR3 is CASSQDRMDYGYTF. As DNA, the CDR3 is TGTGCCAGCAGCCAAGACAGGATGGACTATGGCTACACCTTC.

The chain carries TRBV19 and TRBJ1-2, with 10 bases lining up with TRBD1. V shed 6 bases, J shed 7 bases, and the junction held 8 bases outside the gene matches. Germline V lookup: CDR1 LNHDA, CDR2 SQIVND (reference sequence). The CDR3 has 14 amino acids. The CDR3 DNA follows: TGTGCCAGTAGAGAGACAGGGGGCAGATCTGGCTACACCTTC. This codes for CASRETGGRSGYTF.

This clone was seen a handful of times. The chain couples TRBV7-8 to TRBJ1-5, with D hard to call. CDR1 and CDR2 (germline): SGHVS, FQNEAQ. Trimming shortened V by 4 bases and J by 0 bases, and 10 bases separated the two germline ends. The CDR3 extends over 15 amino acids. The CDR3 region has the DNA TGTGCCAGCAGCTATTGGGAGTCTAGCAATCAGCCCCAGCATTTT. Its translation is CASSYWESSNQPQHF.

The V gene is TRBV9, the J gene TRBJ1-1; unclear D gene. This CDR3 spans 14 amino acids. From germline, CDR1 is SGDLS and CDR2 YYNGEE. The V and J ends lost 4 bases and 4 bases respectively, with 14 bases between them. This chain's CDR3 is CASSPGVGGTEAFF. The CDR3 nucleotides are TGTGCCAGCAGCCCGGGAGTGGGTGGCACTGAAGCTTTCTTT.

This chain uses TRBV11-1 with TRBJ1-4; a weak D match, TRBD1 (5 bases). Germline V lookup: CDR1 SGHAT, CDR2 FQDESV (reference sequence). This CDR3 is built from 15 residues. V was shortened by 4 bases and J by 7 bases, with 16 bases between the two germline ends. The CDR3 DNA reads as TGTGCCAGCAGCTCCACCGGGGGGGACGGTGAAAAACTGTTTTTT. It translates to CASSSTGGDGEKLFF.

This clone is a singleton in its sample. The V gene is TRBV19, the J gene TRBJ2-5; 8 bases are shared with TRBD1. The germline V gene encodes CDR1 LNHDA and CDR2 SQIVND (reference sequence). The CDR3 has 13 amino acids. With 5 bases clipped from V and 5 bases from J, the junction kept 4 bases outside the gene matches. CDR3 sequence (DNA): TGTGCCAGTAGTCCCCAGGGGGCGGAGACCCAGTACTTC. It translates to CASSPQGAETQYF.

This clone showed up just once. The rearrangement joins TRBV3-1 (or the pseudogene TRBV3-2) to TRBJ1-4; a weak D match, TRBD1 (5 bases). Germline V gene sequence: CDR1 LGHDT, CDR2 YNNKEL (reference sequence). The CDR3 length is 18 residues. V dropped 4 bases and J dropped 3 bases, with 21 bases sitting between them. In nucleotides, the CDR3 is TGTGCCAGCAGCCGACAACCAGGCGGGGGTTCGTCTAATGAAAAACTGTTTTTT. As protein: CASSRQPGGGSSNEKLFF.

V is TRBV5-1 and J is TRBJ1-4; D is possibly TRBD1 (6 bases). Deletions cut 5 bases from V and 8 bases from J, with 13 bases between. CDR3 size: 13 residues. Germline CDR1 reads SGHRS; CDR2 reads YFSETQ. The CDR3 DNA follows: TGCGCCAGCAGTCAGGGGAGAGGCGAAAAACTGTTTTTT. It encodes CASSQGRGEKLFF.

This clone has just a few counts. This chain connects TRBV5-6 to TRBJ2-2, with D perhaps matching TRBD2 (6 bases). The V gene's germline CDR1 is SGHDT and CDR2 YYEEEE. Trimming shortened V by 7 bases and J by 3 bases, and 19 bases separated the two germline ends. The CDR3 covers 16 residues. CDR3 protein: CASWEEGKGYTGELFF. CDR3 sequence (DNA): TGTGCCAGCTGGGAGGAGGGGAAGGGATACACCGGGGAGCTGTTTTTT.

The chain has TRBV6-8 and TRBJ2-3; D perhaps matches TRBD1 (5 bases). CDR1 is MNHGY and CDR2 is SAAAGT in the germline V gene. Trimming took 10 bases from V and 5 from J, leaving 22 bases between them. This CDR3 contains 15 residues. The CDR3 DNA is TGTGCCACCCTTTCAGGGTCGACCGTTAGAGATACGCAGTATTTT. Translation: CATLSGSTVRDTQYF.

V and J are TRBV12-5 and TRBJ1-6; weak D call: TRBD1 (5 bases). Per germline, CDR1 LGHNT and CDR2 FRNRAP. CDR3 length equals 12 residues. V shed 6 bases and J shed 5 bases, with 5 bases lying between them. The CDR3 coding sequence is TGTGCTAGTGGCAGGGATAATTCACCCCTCCACTTT. Its translation: CASGRDNSPLHF.

The table lists this clone with a count of one. V and J are TRBV7-9 and TRBJ2-5; D remains ambiguous. V was pared by 3 bases and J by 2 bases, with 7 bases between. The CDR3 extends over 13 amino acids. Germline loops: CDR1 SEHNR, CDR2 FQNEAQ (reference sequence). CDR3 sequence reads: CASSFSSQETQYF. The CDR3 bases are TGTGCCAGCAGCTTCTCTAGTCAAGAGACCCAGTACTTC.

The chain employs TRBV5-1 and TRBJ1-1, with TRBD1 as a possible D gene (6 bases). The germline V and J ends were trimmed by 4 bases and 7 bases, with 17 bases remaining between them. Germline CDR1 SGHRS, CDR2 YFSETQ. The CDR3 is 14 residues long. DNA for the CDR3: TGCGCCAGCAGCCAACAAACAGGGAACGTTGAAGCTTTCTTT. Translated, it gives CASSQQTGNVEAFF. The full variable domain, in which reference TRBV5-1 and TRBJ1-1 provide the parts outside the CDR3, is KAGVTQTPRYLIKTRGQQVTLSCSPISGHRSVSWYQQTPGQGLQFLFEYFSETQRNKGNFPGRFSGRQFSNSRSEMNVSTLELGDSALYLCASSQQTGNVEAFFGQGTRLTVV.

The J gene is TRBJ2-5, the V gene TRBV3-1 (or the pseudogene TRBV3-2); 10 bases fit TRBD2. Trimming took 4 bases from V and 2 from J; bases not matched to a gene: 4. This CDR3 spans 15 amino acids. Germline values: CDR1 LGHDT, CDR2 YNNKEL (reference sequence). The chain's CDR3 is CASSPRTSGQETQYF. The CDR3 bases are TGTGCCAGCAGCCCTCGGACTAGCGGTCAAGAGACCCAGTACTTC.

This clone has just a few counts. The chain couples TRBV11-2 to TRBJ2-1; 7 nucleotides agree with TRBD2. The V segment lost 6 bases and the J segment 7 bases; nucleotides outside the gene matches: 6. Looked up from germline, CDR1 is SGHAT and CDR2 is FQNNGV. The length of the CDR3 is 13 residues. DNA for the CDR3: TGTGCCAGCAGGCCAGCGGGGTTTAATGAGCAGTTCTTC. Residues: CASRPAGFNEQFF.

This chain joins TRBV3-1 (or the pseudogene TRBV3-2) and TRBJ1-6; a possible D gene is TRBD1 (6 bases). Trimming removed 4 bases at V and 1 base at J, with 14 bases between. The CDR3 runs to 17 residues. The germline V gene has CDR1 LGHDT and CDR2 YNNKEL (reference sequence). CDR3 sequence (DNA): TGTGCCAGCAGCCCGAGGCGAGGGGGATCCTATAATTCACCCCTCCACTTT. It encodes CASSPRRGGSYNSPLHF.

The rearrangement uses TRBV27 and TRBJ1-6; 8 bases align to TRBD1. The CDR3 totals 16 residues. Germline assignment: CDR1 MNHEY and CDR2 SMNVEV (reference sequence). V gave up 5 bases and J gave up 7 bases; unmatched junction bases: 10. CDR3 in amino acids: CASSQNDRGKNSPLHF. In DNA form, the CDR3 reads TGTGCCAGCAGTCAAAACGACAGGGGTAAAAATTCACCCCTCCACTTT.

This chain joins TRBV5-8 and TRBJ1-2; 7 nucleotides match TRBD1. Trimming removed 4 bases from V and 4 bases from J; junction bases left unmatched: 4. The CDR3 runs to 13 residues. Germline V gene data show CDR1 as SGHTS and CDR2 as YDEGEE. CDR3 loop: CASSLGQSYGYTF. The DNA for the CDR3 is TGTGCCAGCAGCCTGGGACAGAGCTATGGCTACACCTTC.